The 13 T cell receptor beta chains below all came from one sample that was sequenced in a study of cytomegalovirus exposure and HLA in healthy donors. The primer mix had 60 Vbeta and 13 Jbeta primers. The protocol was immunoSEQ multiplex PCR, while the TCRdb copy is restricted to in-frame clones and leaves out a portion. The data contain fewer than 110,000 clones, roughly three quarters of them singletons. Specimen: PBMCs. The receptors derive from a man aged 50 to 59 in good health and CMV-seropositive.

This clone has a handful of counts. The rearrangement uses TRBV11-1 and TRBJ2-7, with 9 bases fitting TRBD1. V gave up 6 bases and J gave up 4 bases; unmatched junction bases: 7. This CDR3 comprises 14 residues. Germline values: CDR1 SGHAT, CDR2 FQDESV (reference sequence). DNA for the CDR3: TGTGCCAGCAGACCCGGGACAGGGCTATACGAGCAGTACTTC. Protein: CASRPGTGLYEQYF. Combining the CDR3 with reference TRBV11-1 and TRBJ2-7 gives the whole variable domain EAEVAQSPRYKITEKSQAVAFWCDPISGHATLYWYRQILGQGPELLVQFQDESVVDDSQLPKDRFSAERLKGVDSTLKIQPAELGDSAMYLCASRPGTGLYEQYFGPGTRLTVT.

The chain recombines TRBV11-1 with TRBJ1-1; the D is unclear. Germline CDR1 is SGHAT and CDR2 is FQDESV (reference sequence). CDR3 length equals 11 residues. The germline V and J ends were trimmed by 8 bases and 5 bases, with 9 bases remaining between them. CDR3 nucleotides: TGTGCCAGCTGCGAGTGGACTGAAGCTTTCTTT. Its protein is CASCEWTEAFF.

In this sample, this clone turned up a few times. The gene calls are TRBV5-4 and TRBJ2-7; tentatively, D is TRBD1 (6 bases). CDR3 length equals 15 residues. From germline, CDR1 is SGHNT and CDR2 YYREEE (reference sequence). V was trimmed by 0 bases and J by 3 bases, leaving 13 bases between them. This chain's CDR3 is CASSLEEGRGYEQYF. For the CDR3, the DNA is TGTGCCAGCAGCTTGGAAGAAGGCAGGGGCTACGAGCAGTACTTC.

The chain has TRBV28 and TRBJ2-2; D gene uncertain. CDR3 length equals 14 residues. From germline, CDR1 is MDHEN and CDR2 SYDVKM. The V gene lost 1 base and the J gene lost 7 bases, with 10 bases spanning the gap. The CDR3 sequence: CASSLSTRLGELFF. The CDR3 region has the DNA TGTGCCAGCAGTTTATCTACCAGACTCGGGGAGCTGTTTTTT.

A note on this clone: In the same sample, other DNA sequences code for this CDR3. This chain joins TRBV28 and TRBJ1-2, with TRBD1 matching 9 bases. The CDR3 loop spans 15 amino acids. V shed 4 bases, J shed 2 bases, and the junction held 5 bases outside the gene matches. Germline CDR1 is MDHEN and CDR2 is SYDVKM. The CDR3 coding sequence is TGTGCCAGCAGTTCTCCGGGACAGGGCAACTATGGCTACACCTTC. Translation: CASSSPGQGNYGYTF.

The V and J genes are TRBV5-1 and TRBJ2-1; tentatively, D is TRBD1 (6 bases). This CDR3 has 14 residues. The V end lost 0 bases, the J end lost 4 bases, and 8 bases lay between the germline ends. The germline V gene has CDR1 SGHRS and CDR2 YFSETQ. CDR3 nucleotides: TGCGCCAGCAGCTTGGGACAGGAGTACAATGAGCAGTTCTTC. This codes for CASSLGQEYNEQFF.

CDR3 sequence reads: CASSLRLRSDTGELFF. CDR3 sequence (DNA): TGTGCCAGCAGCCTAAGACTAAGGTCCGACACCGGGGAGCTGTTTTTT. The chain employs TRBV7-6 and TRBJ2-2; D is possibly TRBD2 (5 bases). The ends were cut back, 5 bases at V and 3 bases at J, with 16 bases in the middle. CDR3 length: 16 amino acids. Germline V gene lookup returns CDR1 SGHVS and CDR2 FNYEAQ. The entire variable domain, with the rest obtained from reference TRBV7-6 and TRBJ2-2, is as follows: GAGVSQSPRYKVTKRGQDVALRCDPISGHVSLYWYRQALGQGPEFLTYFNYEAQQDKSGLPNDRFSAERPEGSISTLTIQRTEQRDSAMYRCASSLRLRSDTGELFFGEGSRLTVL.

On this clone itself: This specimen includes other DNA sequences encoding the same CDR3. The rearrangement joins TRBV9 to TRBJ2-1; D uncertain. Trimming stripped 0 bases from V and 3 bases from J, with 10 bases between. The CDR3 contains 15 residues. Per germline, CDR1 SGDLS and CDR2 YYNGEE. The CDR3 bases are TGTGCCAGCAGCGTAGATCCGGGTGACTACAATGAGCAGTTCTTC. It codes for CASSVDPGDYNEQFF. The whole variable domain, remainder taken from reference TRBV9 and TRBJ2-1, is DSGVTQTPKHLITATGQRVTLRCSPRSGDLSVYWYQQSLDQGLQFLIQYYNGEERAKGNILERFSAQQFPDLHSELNLSSLELGDSALYFCASSVDPGDYNEQFFGPGTRLTVL.

The chain has TRBV6-1 and TRBJ2-5, with a possible D match to TRBD2 (5 bases). V was shortened by 3 bases and J by 7 bases, with 12 bases between the two germline ends. The CDR3 runs 13 residues. The germline gives CDR1 MNHNS, CDR2 SASEGT. The CDR3 spells CASSDSGLGTQYF. The CDR3 DNA is TGTGCCAGCAGTGACAGCGGCCTCGGGACCCAGTACTTC.

This rearrangement joins TRBV5-1 to TRBJ2-4, with 8 bases aligning to TRBD1. With 2 bases clipped from V and 6 bases from J, the junction kept 10 bases outside the gene matches. This CDR3 region has 16 residues. The germline CDR1 and CDR2 sequences are SGHRS and YFSETQ. In nucleotides, the CDR3 is TGCGCCAGCAGCTTAACCATGACAGGGGAGCGAAACATTCAGTACTTC. The encoded protein is CASSLTMTGERNIQYF.

This rearrangement joins TRBV5-1 to TRBJ1-1, with 9 bases fitting TRBD1. Germline CDR1 reads SGHRS; CDR2 reads YFSETQ. The CDR3 sequence is 16 residues long. The J segment lost 5 bases and the V segment lost 3 bases, leaving 11 bases of the junction unmatched. The chain's CDR3 is CASSSFGTGIRTEAFF. CDR3 nucleotides: TGCGCCAGCAGCTCCTTCGGGACAGGGATTAGGACTGAAGCTTTCTTT. The complete variable domain, with remaining parts taken from reference TRBV5-1 and TRBJ1-1, reads KAGVTQTPRYLIKTRGQQVTLSCSPISGHRSVSWYQQTPGQGLQFLFEYFSETQRNKGNFPGRFSGRQFSNSRSEMNVSTLELGDSALYLCASSSFGTGIRTEAFFGQGTRLTVV.

The chain carries TRBV6-1 and TRBJ2-3, with 11 bases that match TRBD2. Per germline, CDR1 MNHNS and CDR2 SASEGT. V was clipped by 6 bases and J by 4 bases; unmatched bases: 3. The CDR3 spans 14 residues. CDR3 coding DNA: TGTGCCAGCAGGAGGACTAGCGGGCCAGATACGCAGTATTTT. This encodes CASRRTSGPDTQYF.

The rearrangement uses TRBV28 and TRBJ1-4; 7 bases agree with TRBD1. Trimming removed 3 bases from V and 4 bases from J; junction bases left unmatched: 8. The CDR3 totals 16 residues. CDR1 MDHEN and CDR2 SYDVKM come from the germline V gene. The CDR3 loop reads CASSLTGIGGNEKLFF. In DNA form, the CDR3 reads TGTGCCAGCAGTTTGACAGGGATCGGTGGTAATGAAAAACTGTTTTTT. The full variable domain, completed using reference TRBV28 and TRBJ1-4, is DVKVTQSSRYLVKRTGEKVFLECVQDMDHENMFWYRQDPGLGLRLIYFSYDVKMKEKGDIPEGYSVSREKKERFSLILESASTNQTSMYLCASSLTGIGGNEKLFFGSGTQLSVL.